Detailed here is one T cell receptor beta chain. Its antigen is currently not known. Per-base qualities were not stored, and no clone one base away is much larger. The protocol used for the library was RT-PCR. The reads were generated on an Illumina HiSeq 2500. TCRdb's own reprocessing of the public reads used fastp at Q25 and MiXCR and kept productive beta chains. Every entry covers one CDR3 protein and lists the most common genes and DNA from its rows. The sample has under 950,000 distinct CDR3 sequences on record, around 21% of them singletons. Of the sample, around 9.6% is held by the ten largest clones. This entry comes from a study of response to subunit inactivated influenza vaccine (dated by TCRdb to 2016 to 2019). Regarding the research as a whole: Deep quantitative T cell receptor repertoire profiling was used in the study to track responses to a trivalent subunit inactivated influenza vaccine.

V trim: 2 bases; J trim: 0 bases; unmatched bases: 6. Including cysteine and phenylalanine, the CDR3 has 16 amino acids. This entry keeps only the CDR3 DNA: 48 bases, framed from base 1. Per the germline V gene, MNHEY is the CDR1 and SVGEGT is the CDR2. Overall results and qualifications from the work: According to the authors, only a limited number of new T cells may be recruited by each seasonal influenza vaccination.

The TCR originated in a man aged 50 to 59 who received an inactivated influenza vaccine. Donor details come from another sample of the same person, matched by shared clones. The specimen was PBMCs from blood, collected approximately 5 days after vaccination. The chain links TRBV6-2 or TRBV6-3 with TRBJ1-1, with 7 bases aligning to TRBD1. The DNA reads TGTGCCAGCAGTTACAACTGGGGGACAGTGAACACTGAAGCTTTCTTT. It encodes CASSYNWGTVNTEAFF.